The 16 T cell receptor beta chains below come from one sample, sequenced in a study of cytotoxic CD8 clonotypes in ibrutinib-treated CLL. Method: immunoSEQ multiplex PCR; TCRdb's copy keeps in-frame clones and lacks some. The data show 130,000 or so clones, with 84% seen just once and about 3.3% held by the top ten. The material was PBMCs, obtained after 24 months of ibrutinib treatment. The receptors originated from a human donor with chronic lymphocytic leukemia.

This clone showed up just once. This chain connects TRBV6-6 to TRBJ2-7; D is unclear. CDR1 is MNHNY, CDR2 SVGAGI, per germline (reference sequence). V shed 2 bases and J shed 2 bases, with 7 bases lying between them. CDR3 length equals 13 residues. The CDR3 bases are TGTGCCAGCAGTTACCGGACGGCCTACGAGCAGTACTTC. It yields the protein CASSYRTAYEQYF.

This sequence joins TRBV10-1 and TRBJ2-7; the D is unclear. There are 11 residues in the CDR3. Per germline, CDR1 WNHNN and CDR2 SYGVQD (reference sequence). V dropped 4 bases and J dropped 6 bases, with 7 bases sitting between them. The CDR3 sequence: CASSVGGEQYF. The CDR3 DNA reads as TGCGCCAGCAGTGTCGGCGGCGAGCAGTACTTC.

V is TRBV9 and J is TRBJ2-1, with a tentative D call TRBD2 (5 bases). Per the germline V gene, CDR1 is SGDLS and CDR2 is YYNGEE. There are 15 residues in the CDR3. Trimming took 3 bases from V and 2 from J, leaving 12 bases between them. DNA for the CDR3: TGTGCCAGCAGCGAGGACTTTAAAACCTACAATGAGCAGTTCTTC. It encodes CASSEDFKTYNEQFF.

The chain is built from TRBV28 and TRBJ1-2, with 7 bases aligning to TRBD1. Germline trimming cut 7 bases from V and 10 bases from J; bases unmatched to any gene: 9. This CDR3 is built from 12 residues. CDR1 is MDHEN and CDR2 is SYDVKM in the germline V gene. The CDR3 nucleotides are TGTGCCAGCACCGCCGACAGGGCAGCCTACACCTTC. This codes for CASTADRAAYTF.

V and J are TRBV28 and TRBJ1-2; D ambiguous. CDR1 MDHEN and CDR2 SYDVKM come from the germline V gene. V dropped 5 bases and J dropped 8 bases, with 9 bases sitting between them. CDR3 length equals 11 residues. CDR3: CASSTFVGYTF. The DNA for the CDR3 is TGTGCCAGCAGTACCTTTGTGGGCTACACCTTC.

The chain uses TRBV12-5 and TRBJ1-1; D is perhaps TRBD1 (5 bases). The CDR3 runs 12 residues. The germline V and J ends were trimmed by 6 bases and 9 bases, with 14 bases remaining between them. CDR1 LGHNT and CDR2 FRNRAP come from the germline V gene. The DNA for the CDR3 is TGTGCTAGTGGCGGGGGTCGTGGCCAAGCTTTCTTT. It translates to CASGGGRGQAFF.

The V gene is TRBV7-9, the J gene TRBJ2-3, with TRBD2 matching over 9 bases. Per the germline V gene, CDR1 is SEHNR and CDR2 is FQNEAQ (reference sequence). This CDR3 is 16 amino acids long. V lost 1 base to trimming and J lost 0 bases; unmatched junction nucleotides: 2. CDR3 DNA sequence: TGTGCCAGCAGCTTAGGAGCGGGGGGTAGCACAGATACGCAGTATTTT. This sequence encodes CASSLGAGGSTDTQYF.

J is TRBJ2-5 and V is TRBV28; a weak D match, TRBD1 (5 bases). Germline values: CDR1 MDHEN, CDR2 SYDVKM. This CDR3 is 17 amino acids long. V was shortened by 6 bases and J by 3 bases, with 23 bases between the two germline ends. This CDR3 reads CASSQRMGLSGKETQYF. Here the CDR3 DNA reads TGTGCCAGCAGCCAACGGATGGGGCTTTCCGGAAAAGAGACCCAGTACTTC. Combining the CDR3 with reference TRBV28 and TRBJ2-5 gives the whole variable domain DVKVTQSSRYLVKRTGEKVFLECVQDMDHENMFWYRQDPGLGLRLIYFSYDVKMKEKGDIPEGYSVSREKKERFSLILESASTNQTSMYLCASSQRMGLSGKETQYFGPGTRLLVL.

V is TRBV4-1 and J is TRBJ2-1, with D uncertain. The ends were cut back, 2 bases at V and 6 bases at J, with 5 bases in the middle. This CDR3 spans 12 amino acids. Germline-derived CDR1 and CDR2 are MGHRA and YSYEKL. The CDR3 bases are TGCGCCAGCAGCCAAAACATCAATGAGCAGTTCTTC. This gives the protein CASSQNINEQFF.

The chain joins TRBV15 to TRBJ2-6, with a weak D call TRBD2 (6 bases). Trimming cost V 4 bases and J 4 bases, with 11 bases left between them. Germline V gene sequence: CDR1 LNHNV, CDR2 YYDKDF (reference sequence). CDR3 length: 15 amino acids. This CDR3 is CATSTRGSGANVLTF. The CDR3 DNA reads TGTGCCACCAGCACCCGGGGGTCGGGGGCCAACGTCCTGACTTTC.

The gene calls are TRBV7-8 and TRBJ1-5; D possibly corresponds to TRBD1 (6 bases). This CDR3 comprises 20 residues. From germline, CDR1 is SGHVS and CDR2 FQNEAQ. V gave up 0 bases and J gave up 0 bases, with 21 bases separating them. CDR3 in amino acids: CASSLAWRNRASNSNQPQHF. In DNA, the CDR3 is TGTGCCAGCAGCTTAGCGTGGAGGAACAGGGCTAGCAATAGCAATCAGCCCCAGCATTTT.

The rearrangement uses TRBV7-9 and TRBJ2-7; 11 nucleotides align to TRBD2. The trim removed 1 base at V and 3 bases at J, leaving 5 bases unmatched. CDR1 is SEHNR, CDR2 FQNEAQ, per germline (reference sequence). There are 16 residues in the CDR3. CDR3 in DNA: TGTGCCAGCAGCTTAGTTAGCGGGGGGGCCTACTACGAGCAGTACTTC. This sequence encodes CASSLVSGGAYYEQYF.

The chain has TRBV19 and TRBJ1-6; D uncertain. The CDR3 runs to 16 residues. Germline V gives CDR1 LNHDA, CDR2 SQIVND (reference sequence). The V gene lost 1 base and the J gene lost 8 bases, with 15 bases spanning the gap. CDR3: CASSIGGLEGYSPLHF. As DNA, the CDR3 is TGTGCCAGTAGTATAGGAGGGCTCGAGGGCTATTCACCCCTCCACTTT.

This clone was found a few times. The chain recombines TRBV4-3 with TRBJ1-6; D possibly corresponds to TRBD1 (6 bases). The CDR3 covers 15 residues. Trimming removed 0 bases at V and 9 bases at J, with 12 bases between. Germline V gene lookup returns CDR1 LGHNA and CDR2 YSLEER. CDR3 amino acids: CASSQDQGGGSPLHF. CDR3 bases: TGCGCCAGCAGCCAAGATCAAGGGGGTGGTTCACCCCTCCACTTT.

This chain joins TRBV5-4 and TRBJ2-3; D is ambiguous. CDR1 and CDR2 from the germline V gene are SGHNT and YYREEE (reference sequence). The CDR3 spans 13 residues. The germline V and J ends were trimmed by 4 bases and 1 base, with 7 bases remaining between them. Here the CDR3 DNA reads TGTGCCAGCAGCATTCTAGGCACAGATACGCAGTATTTT. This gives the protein CASSILGTDTQYF.

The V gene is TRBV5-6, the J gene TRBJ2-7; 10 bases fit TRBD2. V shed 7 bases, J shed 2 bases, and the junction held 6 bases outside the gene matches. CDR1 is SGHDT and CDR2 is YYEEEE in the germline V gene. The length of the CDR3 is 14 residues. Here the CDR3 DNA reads TGTGCCAGCTGTCGGCTAGCGGGGGCCTACGAGCAGTACTTC. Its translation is CASCRLAGAYEQYF.